This entry concerns a single T cell receptor beta chain. The antigen is not known. This specimen comes from a study of response to subunit inactivated influenza vaccine. Broader study findings: With each seasonal influenza vaccination, the authors suggested, few new T cells are recruited.

The length of the CDR3 is 13 residues. The germline V and J ends were trimmed by 4 bases and 6 bases, with 12 bases remaining between them. From germline, CDR1 is SGHTA and CDR2 FQGNSA. TCRdb independently ran MiXCR on the RT-PCR reads; one entry per CDR3 protein. The table records about 500,000 distinct CDR3 sequences, over 10% of them present only once. The V and J genes are TRBV7-2 and TRBJ2-5, with D unresolved. This specimen was PBMCs from blood, taken roughly 48 days after vaccination. The receptor was isolated from a man over 45 who received an inactivated influenza vaccine. Here the CDR3 reads CASSSPPRKTQYF. The CDR3 DNA follows: TGTGCCAGCAGCTCCCCCCCTCGGAAGACCCAGTACTTC. Full variable domain (remainder filled in from reference TRBV7-2 and TRBJ2-5): GAGVSQSPSNKVTEKGKDVELRCDPISGHTALYWYRQSLGQGLEFLIYFQGNSAPDKSGLPSDRFSAERTGGSVSTLTIQRTQQEDSAVYLCASSSPPRKTQYFGPGTRLLVL.